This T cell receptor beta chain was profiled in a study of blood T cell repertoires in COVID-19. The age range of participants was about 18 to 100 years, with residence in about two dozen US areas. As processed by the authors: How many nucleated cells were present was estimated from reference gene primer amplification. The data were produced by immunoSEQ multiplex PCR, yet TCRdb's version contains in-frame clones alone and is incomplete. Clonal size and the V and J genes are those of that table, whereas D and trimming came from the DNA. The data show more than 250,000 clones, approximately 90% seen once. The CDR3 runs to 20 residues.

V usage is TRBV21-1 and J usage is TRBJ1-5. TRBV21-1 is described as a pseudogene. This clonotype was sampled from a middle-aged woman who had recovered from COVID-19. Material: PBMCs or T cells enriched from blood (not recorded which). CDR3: CASSKVGLGLGVLGNQPQHF. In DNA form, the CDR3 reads TGTGCCAGCAGCAAAGTCGGGTTAGGATTAGGAGTTCTGGGCAATCAGCCCCAGCATTTT.